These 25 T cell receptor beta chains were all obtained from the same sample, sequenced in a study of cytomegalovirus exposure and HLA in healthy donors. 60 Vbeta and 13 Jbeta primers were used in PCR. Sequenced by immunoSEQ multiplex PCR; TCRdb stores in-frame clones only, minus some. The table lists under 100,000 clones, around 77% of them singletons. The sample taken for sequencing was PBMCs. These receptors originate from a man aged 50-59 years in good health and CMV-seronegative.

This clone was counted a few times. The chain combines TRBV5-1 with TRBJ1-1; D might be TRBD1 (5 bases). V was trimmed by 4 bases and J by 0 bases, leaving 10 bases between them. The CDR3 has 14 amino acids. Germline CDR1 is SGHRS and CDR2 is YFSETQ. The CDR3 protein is CASSPTGVNTEAFF. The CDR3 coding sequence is TGCGCCAGCAGCCCCACGGGGGTGAACACTGAAGCTTTCTTT.

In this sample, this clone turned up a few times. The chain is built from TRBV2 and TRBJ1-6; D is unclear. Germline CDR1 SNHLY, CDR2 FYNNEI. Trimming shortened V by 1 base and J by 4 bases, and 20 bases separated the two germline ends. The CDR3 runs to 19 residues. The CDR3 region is CASSEESPLSDHYNSPLHF. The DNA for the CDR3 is TGTGCCAGCAGTGAAGAATCCCCCCTCTCAGATCATTATAATTCACCCCTCCACTTT.

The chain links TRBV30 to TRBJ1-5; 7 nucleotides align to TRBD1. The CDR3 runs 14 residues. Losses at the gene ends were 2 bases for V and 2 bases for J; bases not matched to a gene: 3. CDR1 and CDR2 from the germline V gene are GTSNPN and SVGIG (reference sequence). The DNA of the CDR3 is TGTGCCTGGAGTTTGGGGACAGGCAATCAGCCCCAGCATTTT. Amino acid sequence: CAWSLGTGNQPQHF.

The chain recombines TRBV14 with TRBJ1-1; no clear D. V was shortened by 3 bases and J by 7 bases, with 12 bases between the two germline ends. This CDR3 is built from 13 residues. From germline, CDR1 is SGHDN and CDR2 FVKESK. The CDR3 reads CASSQSPHIEAFF. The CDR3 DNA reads TGTGCCAGCAGCCAGTCACCCCACATTGAAGCTTTCTTT. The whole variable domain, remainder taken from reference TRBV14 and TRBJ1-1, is EAGVTQFPSHSVIEKGQTVTLRCDPISGHDNLYWYRRVMGKEIKFLLHFVKESKQDESGMPNNRFLAERTGGTYSTLKVQPAELEDSGVYFCASSQSPHIEAFFGQGTRLTVV.

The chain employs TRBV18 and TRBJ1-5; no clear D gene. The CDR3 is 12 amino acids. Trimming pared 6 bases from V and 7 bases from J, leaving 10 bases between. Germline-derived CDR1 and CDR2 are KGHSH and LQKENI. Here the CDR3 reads CASSLSSQPQHF. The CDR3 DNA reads TGTGCCAGCTCCCTCTCCTCCCAGCCCCAGCATTTT.

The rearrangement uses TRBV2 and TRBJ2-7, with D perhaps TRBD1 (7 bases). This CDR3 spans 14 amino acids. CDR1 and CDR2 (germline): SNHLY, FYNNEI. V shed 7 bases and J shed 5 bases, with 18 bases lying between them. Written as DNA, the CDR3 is TGTGCCAGCAAGAGTCAGGGGGGCACGGACGAGCAGTACTTC. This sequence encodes CASKSQGGTDEQYF.

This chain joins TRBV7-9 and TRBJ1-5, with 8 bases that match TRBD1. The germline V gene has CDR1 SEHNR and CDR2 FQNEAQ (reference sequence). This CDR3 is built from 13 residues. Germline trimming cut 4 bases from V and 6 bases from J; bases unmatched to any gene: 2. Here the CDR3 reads CASSYGQGQPQHF. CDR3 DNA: TGTGCCAGCAGCTATGGACAGGGTCAGCCCCAGCATTTT. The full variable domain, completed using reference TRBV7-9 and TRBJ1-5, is DTGVSQNPRHKITKRGQNVTFRCDPISEHNRLYWYRQTLGQGPEFLTYFQNEAQLEKSRLLSDRFSAERPKGSFSTLEIQRTEQGDSAMYLCASSYGQGQPQHFGDGTRLSIL.

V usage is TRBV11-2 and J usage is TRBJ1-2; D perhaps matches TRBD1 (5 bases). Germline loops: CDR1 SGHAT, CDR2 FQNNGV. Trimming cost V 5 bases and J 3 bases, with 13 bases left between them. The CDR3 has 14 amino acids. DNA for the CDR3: TGTGCCAGCAGCACCAACCCGGGGGACTATGGCTACACCTTC. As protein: CASSTNPGDYGYTF.

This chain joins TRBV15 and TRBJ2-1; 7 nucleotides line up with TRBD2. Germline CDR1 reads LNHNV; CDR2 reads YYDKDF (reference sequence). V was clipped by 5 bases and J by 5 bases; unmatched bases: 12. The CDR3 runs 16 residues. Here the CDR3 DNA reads TGTGCCACCAGCCTGGTAGGGAGGGTACGGGACAATGAGCAGTTCTTC. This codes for CATSLVGRVRDNEQFF.

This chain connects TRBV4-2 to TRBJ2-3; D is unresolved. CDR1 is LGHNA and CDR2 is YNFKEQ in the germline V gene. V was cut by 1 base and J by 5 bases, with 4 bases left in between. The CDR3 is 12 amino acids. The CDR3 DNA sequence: TGTGCCAGCAGCCAAGTTCTAGATACGCAGTATTTT. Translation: CASSQVLDTQYF.

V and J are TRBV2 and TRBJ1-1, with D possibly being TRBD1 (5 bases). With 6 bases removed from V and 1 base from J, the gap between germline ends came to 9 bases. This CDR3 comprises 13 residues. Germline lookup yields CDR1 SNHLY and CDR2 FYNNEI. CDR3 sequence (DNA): TGTGCCAGCAGACTCGGGGGGAACACTGAAGCTTTCTTT. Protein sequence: CASRLGGNTEAFF.

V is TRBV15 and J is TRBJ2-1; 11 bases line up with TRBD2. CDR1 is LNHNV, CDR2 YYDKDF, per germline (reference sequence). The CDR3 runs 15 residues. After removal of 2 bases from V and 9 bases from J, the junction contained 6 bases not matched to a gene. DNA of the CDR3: TGTGCCACCAGCAGAAATAGCGGGGGGGTGGGTGAGCAGTTCTTC. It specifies CATSRNSGGVGEQFF.

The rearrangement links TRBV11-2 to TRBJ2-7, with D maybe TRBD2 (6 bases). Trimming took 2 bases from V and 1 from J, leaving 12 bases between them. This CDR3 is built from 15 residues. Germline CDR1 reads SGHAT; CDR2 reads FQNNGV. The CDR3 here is CASSLRQAGSYEQYF. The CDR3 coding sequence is TGTGCCAGCAGCTTACGGCAGGCGGGATCCTACGAGCAGTACTTC.

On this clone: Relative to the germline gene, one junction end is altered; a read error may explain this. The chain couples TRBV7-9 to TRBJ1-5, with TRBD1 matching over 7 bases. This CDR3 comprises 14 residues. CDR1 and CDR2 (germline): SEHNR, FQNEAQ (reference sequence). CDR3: CSSSSDRDGQPQHF. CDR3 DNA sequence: TGTTCCAGCAGCTCAGACAGGGACGGTCAGCCCCAGCATTTT.

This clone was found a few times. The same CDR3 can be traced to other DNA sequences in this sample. CDR3 amino acids: CASSVGQGVEKLFF. CDR3 DNA: TGCGCCAGCAGTGTAGGACAGGGGGTTGAAAAACTGTTTTTT. This chain connects TRBV10-2 to TRBJ1-4; 10 positions match TRBD1. This CDR3 comprises 14 residues. J was trimmed by 7 bases and V by 4 bases; bases with no gene match: 3. Per germline, CDR1 WSHSY and CDR2 SAAADI.

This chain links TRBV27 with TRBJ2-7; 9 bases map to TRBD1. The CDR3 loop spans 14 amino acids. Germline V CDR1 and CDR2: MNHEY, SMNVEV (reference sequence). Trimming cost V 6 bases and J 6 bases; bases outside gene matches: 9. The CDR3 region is CASRVGQGYREQYF. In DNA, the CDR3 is TGTGCCAGCAGAGTTGGACAGGGGTACCGCGAGCAGTACTTC.

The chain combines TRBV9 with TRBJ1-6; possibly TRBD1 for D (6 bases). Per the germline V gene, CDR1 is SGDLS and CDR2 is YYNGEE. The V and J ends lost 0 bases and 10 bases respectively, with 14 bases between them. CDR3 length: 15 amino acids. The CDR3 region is CASSVDGTKTSPLHF. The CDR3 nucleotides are TGTGCCAGCAGCGTAGATGGGACAAAAACATCACCCCTCCACTTT.

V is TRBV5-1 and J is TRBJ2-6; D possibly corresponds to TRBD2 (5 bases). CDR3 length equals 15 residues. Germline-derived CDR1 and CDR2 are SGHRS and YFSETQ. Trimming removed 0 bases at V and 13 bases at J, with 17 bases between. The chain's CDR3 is CASSLDPLGVPVLTF. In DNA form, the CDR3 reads TGCGCCAGCAGCTTGGACCCCTTGGGAGTCCCAGTCCTGACTTTC. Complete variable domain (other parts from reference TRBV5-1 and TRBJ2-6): KAGVTQTPRYLIKTRGQQVTLSCSPISGHRSVSWYQQTPGQGLQFLFEYFSETQRNKGNFPGRFSGRQFSNSRSEMNVSTLELGDSALYLCASSLDPLGVPVLTFGAGSRLTVL.

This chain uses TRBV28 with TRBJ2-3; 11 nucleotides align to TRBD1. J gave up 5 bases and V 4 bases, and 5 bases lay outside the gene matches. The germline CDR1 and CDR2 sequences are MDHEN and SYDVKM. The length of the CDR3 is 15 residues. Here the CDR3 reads CASSSPGTGGDTQYF. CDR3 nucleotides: TGTGCCAGCAGTTCGCCGGGGACAGGGGGAGATACGCAGTATTTT.

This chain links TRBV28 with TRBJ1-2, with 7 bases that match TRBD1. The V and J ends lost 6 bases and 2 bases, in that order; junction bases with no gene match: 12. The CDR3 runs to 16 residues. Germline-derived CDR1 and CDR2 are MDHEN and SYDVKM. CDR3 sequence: CASRGDGGQFNYGYTF. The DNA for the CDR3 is TGTGCCAGCAGGGGGGATGGGGGACAGTTCAACTATGGCTACACCTTC.

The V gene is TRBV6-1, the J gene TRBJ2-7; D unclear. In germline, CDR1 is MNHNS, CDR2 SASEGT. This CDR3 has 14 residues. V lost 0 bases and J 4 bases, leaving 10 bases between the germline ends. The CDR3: CASSEAWSGYEQYF. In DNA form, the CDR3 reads TGTGCCAGCAGTGAAGCGTGGTCGGGTTACGAGCAGTACTTC.

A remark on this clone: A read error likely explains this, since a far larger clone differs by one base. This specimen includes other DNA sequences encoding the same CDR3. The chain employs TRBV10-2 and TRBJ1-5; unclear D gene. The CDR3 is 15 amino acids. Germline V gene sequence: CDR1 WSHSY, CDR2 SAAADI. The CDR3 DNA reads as TGCGCCAGCAGTGATTCTTTAAATAGCAATCAGCCCCAGCACTTT. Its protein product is CASSDSLNSNQPQHF.

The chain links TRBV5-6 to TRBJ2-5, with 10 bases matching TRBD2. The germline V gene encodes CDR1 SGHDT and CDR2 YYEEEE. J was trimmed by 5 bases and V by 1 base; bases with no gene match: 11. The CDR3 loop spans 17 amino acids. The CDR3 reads CASSLTSGAPRVETQYF. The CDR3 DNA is TGTGCCAGCAGCTTGACTAGCGGGGCCCCGAGGGTGGAGACCCAGTACTTC.

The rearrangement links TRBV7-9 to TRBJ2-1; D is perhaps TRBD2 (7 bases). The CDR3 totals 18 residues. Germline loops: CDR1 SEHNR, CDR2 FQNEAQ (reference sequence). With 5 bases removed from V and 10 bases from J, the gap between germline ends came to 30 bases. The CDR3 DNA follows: TGTGCCAGCAGCCCCAGAAGGGGGGCGGGGGCCGGCCGGGCGGAGCAGTTCTTC. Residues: CASSPRRGAGAGRAEQFF.

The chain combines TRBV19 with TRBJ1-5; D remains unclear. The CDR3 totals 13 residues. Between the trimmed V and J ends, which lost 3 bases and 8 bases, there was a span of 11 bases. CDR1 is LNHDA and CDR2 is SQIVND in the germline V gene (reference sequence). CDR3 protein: CASSMEGRKPQHF. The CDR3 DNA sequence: TGTGCCAGTAGTATGGAGGGAAGAAAGCCCCAGCATTTT.